The clone carrying this TCR beta chain was counted only a few times. Its matching antigen is unknown. This specimen belongs to a study of early stage breast cancer tumors. Some clones are missing from TCRdb's copy, which holds only in-frame ones; the method was immunoSEQ multiplex PCR. The sample lists about 38,000 clones, roughly 70% occurring once. V was clipped by 6 bases and J by 3 bases; unmatched bases: 1. CDR3 size: 12 residues. Germline-derived CDR1 and CDR2 are SQVTM and ANQGSEA. Study outcomes and limitations: Comparing each tissue with blood distinguished tumor from normal in most of the 16 patients.

Sequenced input: blood. This chain uses TRBV29-1 with TRBJ1-3; 8 positions agree with TRBD1. This receptor was identified in a person in their sixties with breast cancer. CDR3 coding DNA: TGCAGCGTCGACAGGGGTGGAAACACCATATATTTT. Amino acids: CSVDRGGNTIYF.